This T cell receptor beta chain was sequenced in a study of CD8+ T cells in alopecia areata. Treatment specified: oral pan-JAK inhibitor, 5-10 mg twice daily. RNA was isolated and reverse transcribed to cDNA, the sequencing template. Clones were sequenced by immunoSEQ multiplex PCR, and TCRdb holds only the in-frame ones, with some missing. The table records about 110,000 clones, less than 90% of them present only once. Germline V gene sequence: CDR1 LGHNA, CDR2 YSLEER. V lost 0 bases, J lost 8 bases, and 10 bases lay in between. The CDR3 runs 13 residues. The specimen was CD8+ T cells sorted from blood, collected at week 24, from a patient treated with tofacitinib. This sequence joins TRBV4-3 and TRBJ1-1, with a possible D match to TRBD1 (5 bases). The clonotype comes from a human donor with alopecia areata. The CDR3 sequence: CASSQDSGREAFF. In DNA, the CDR3 is TGCGCCAGCAGCCAAGATTCGGGGCGCGAAGCTTTCTTT.